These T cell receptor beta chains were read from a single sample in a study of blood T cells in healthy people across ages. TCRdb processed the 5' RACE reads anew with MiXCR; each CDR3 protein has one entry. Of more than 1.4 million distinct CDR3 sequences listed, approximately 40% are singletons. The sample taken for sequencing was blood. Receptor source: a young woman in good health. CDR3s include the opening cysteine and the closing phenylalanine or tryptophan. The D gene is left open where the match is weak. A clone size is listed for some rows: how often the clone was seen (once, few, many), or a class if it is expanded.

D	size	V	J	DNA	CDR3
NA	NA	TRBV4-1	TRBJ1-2	TGCGCCAGCAGCCAAACCACCATGGAGCGGGGCTACACCTTC	CASSQTTMERGYTF
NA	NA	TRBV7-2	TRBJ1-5	TGTGCCAGCAGCTTAAGACAGAGCCAGCCCCAGCATTTT	CASSLRQSQPQHF
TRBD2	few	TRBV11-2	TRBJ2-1	TGTGCCAGCAGCTTAGAAGGTGGGCGGGGGAGTGAGCAGTTCTTC	CASSLEGGRGSEQFF
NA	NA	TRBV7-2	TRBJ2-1	TGTGCCAGCAGCTTGACTCCCTCAGGGATTGCTTACAATGAGCAGTTCTTC	CASSLTPSGIAYNEQFF
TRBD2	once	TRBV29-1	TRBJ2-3	TGCAGCGTTGAGGGGACTAGCGGGGGGAAAGATACGCAGTATTTT	CSVEGTSGGKDTQYF
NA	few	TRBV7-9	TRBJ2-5	TGTGCTTTGGCAGGGGAAACAGAGACCCAGTACTTC	CALAGETETQYF
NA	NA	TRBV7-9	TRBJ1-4	TGTGCCAGCAGCTTAGGTGGCAGGGTGGAAGAAAAACTGTTTTTT	CASSLGGRVEEKLFF
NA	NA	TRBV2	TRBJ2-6	TGTGCCAACAGGGCCCCGGTCTCTGGGGCCAACGTCCTGACTTTC	CANRAPVSGANVLTF
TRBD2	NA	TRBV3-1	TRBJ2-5	TGTGCCAGCAGCCAAGAGGGACTAGCGGGGGGGGCCCAAGAGACCCAGTACTTC	CASSQEGLAGGAQETQYF
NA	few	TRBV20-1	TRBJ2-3	TGCAGTGCTACTACAGGGACCGATACGCAGTATTTT	CSATTGTDTQYF
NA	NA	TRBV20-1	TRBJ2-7	TGCAGTGCATGCCCGGGGACCAGCTACGAGCAGTACTTC	CSACPGTSYEQYF
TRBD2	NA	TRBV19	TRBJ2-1	TGTGCCAGTAGTCAAATGGGGGGGAGAAGCTACAATGAGCAGTTCTTC	CASSQMGGRSYNEQFF